This entry concerns a single TCR beta chain. V was clipped by 6 bases and J by 3 bases, with 6 bases between them. The CDR3 covers 11 residues. CDR1 and CDR2 (germline): SGHTA, FQGNSA. This sample stems from a study of technical replicates of blood from a handful of donors. Sequencing used immunoSEQ multiplex PCR; TCRdb keeps in-frame clones, though not all of them. The data contain tens of thousands of clones, more than 70% of them singletons. The chain carries TRBV7-2 and TRBJ2-7, with D hard to call. Sequenced material: PBMCs. The TCR sequence derives from a human donor in good health. Some clones in this sample may be carry-over from other donors' samples. In DNA, the CDR3 is TGTGCCAGCAGTTACAACTACGAGCAGTACTTC. It codes for CASSYNYEQYF.